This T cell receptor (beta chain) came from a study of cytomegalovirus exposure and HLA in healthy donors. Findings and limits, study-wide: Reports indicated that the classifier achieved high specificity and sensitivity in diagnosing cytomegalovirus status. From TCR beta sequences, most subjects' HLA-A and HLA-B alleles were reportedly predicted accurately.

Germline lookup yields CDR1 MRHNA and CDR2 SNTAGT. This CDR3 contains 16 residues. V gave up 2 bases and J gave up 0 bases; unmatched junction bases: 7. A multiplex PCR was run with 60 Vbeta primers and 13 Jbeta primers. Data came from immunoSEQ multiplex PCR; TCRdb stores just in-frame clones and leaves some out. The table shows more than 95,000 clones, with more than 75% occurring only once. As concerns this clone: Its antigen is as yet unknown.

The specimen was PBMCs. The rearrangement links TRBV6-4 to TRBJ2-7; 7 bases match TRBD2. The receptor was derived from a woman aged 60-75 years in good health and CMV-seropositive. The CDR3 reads CASSDGEREDSYEQYF. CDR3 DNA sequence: TGTGCCAGCAGTGACGGGGAACGGGAGGACTCCTACGAGCAGTACTTC.